Sequencing of this TCR beta chain was carried out in a study of blood T cells in healthy people across ages. Study-wide findings and caveats: Researchers report that TCR beta diversity correlated strongly with naive T cell percentage.

As regards this clonotype: The antigen is not known.

V dropped 3 bases and J dropped 5; count of bases not matched to a gene: 5. The CDR3 is 15 amino acids. Germline CDR1 and CDR2: MNHEY and SMNVEV (reference sequence). Then a second PCR, running about 6 to 12 cycles, was carried out with a sample-barcoded 5' primer and a J-beta primer mix. TCRdb re-called the 5' RACE reads through MiXCR, storing one row per CDR3 protein. Of more than 1 million distinct CDR3 sequences listed, more than 40% are singletons. The chain couples TRBV27 to TRBJ2-5, with 11 bases identical to TRBD2. The receptor comes from a woman in her sixties in good health. Sequenced: blood. In nucleotides, the CDR3 is TGTGCCAGCAGTTTTAATAGCGGGAGGGCGGAGACCCAGTACTTC. Protein product: CASSFNSGRAETQYF.